Below, 25 T cell receptor beta chains from the same sample are listed, as sequenced in a study of blood T cell repertoires in COVID-19. Method: immunoSEQ multiplex PCR; TCRdb's copy keeps in-frame clones and lacks some. This sample yields 150,000 to 200,000 clones, of which about 88% are seen a single time; 0.99% belongs to the top ten. Sample: peripheral blood. These receptors were obtained from a young man with acute or convalescent COVID-19.

The V gene is TRBV6-5, the J gene TRBJ2-1, with D unclear. Between the trimmed V and J ends, which lost 6 bases and 0 bases, there was a span of 6 bases. The CDR3 totals 13 residues. CDR1 and CDR2 from the germline V gene are MNHEY and SVGAGI. CDR3 in DNA: TGTGCCAGCAGAGCAAGCTCCTACAATGAGCAGTTCTTC. Translated, it gives CASRASSYNEQFF.

This clone was observed a single time. The chain combines TRBV29-1 with TRBJ2-3; 8 positions match TRBD1. This CDR3 is built from 13 residues. V lost 1 base to trimming and J lost 11 bases; unmatched junction nucleotides: 8. Germline V gene sequence: CDR1 SQVTM, CDR2 ANQGSEA. CDR3 bases: TGCAGCGTTGAAGCTACAGGGGGAAGGGGGCAGTATTTT. This sequence encodes CSVEATGGRGQYF.

The chain recombines TRBV27 with TRBJ2-5; D gene uncertain. The V and J ends lost 6 bases and 5 bases respectively, with 19 bases between them. The germline CDR1 and CDR2 sequences are MNHEY and SMNVEV (reference sequence). The CDR3 runs 15 residues. The CDR3 protein is CASRRGSTGRETQYF. For the CDR3, the DNA is TGTGCCAGCAGGCGAGGATCGACGGGTAGGGAGACCCAGTACTTC.

The chain is built from TRBV30 and TRBJ1-5; possibly TRBD1 for D (5 bases). The ends were cut back, 5 bases at V and 0 bases at J, with 8 bases in the middle. CDR1 GTSNPN and CDR2 SVGIG come from the germline V gene (reference sequence). This CDR3 contains 13 residues. CDR3 nucleotides: TGTGCCTGGGCGACAGTTAGCAATCAGCCCCAGCATTTT. As protein: CAWATVSNQPQHF.

A single count supports this clone. The chain links TRBV6-5 to TRBJ1-1, with TRBD1 matching 8 bases. This CDR3 is 13 amino acids long. The germline V gene encodes CDR1 MNHEY and CDR2 SVGAGI. V trimming: 7 bases; J trimming: 1 base; junction bases outside the gene matches: 2. CDR3 in DNA: TGTGCCAGCATCGACAGGGGGAACACTGAAGCTTTCTTT. As protein: CASIDRGNTEAFF.

The V call is TRBV10-2, the J call TRBJ2-7; 7 positions agree with TRBD2. Germline V CDR1 and CDR2: WSHSY, SAAADI. The ends lost 6 bases at V and 6 bases at J; junction bases unmatched: 8. The CDR3 spans 13 residues. CDR3 bases: TGCGCCAGCAGCCCCGGGCGGGGGTTCGAGCAGTACTTC. Protein: CASSPGRGFEQYF.

This clone was recorded only once. The CDR3 here is CASSYGQTGYGSPLHF. CDR3 bases: TGTGCCAGCAGTTATGGACAGACAGGGTATGGTTCACCCCTCCACTTT. The chain is built from TRBV6-5 and TRBJ1-6; 7 nucleotides match TRBD1. Trimming at V came to 3 bases and at J to 9 bases, leaving 11 bases not matched to a gene. In germline, CDR1 is MNHEY, CDR2 SVGAGI. The CDR3 has 16 residues.

The chain joins TRBV18 to TRBJ1-1; D perhaps matches TRBD1 (5 bases). The CDR3 extends over 13 amino acids. In germline, CDR1 is KGHSH, CDR2 LQKENI. With 3 bases removed from V and 1 base from J, the gap between germline ends came to 6 bases. The CDR3 DNA sequence: TGTGCCAGCTCACCCGGGGGGAACACTGAAGCTTTCTTT. Its protein is CASSPGGNTEAFF.

CDR3 protein: CASSQRGTVTNYGYTF. CDR3 bases: TGTGCCAGCAGCCAACGGGGGACAGTTACTAACTATGGCTACACCTTC. V is TRBV5-8 and J is TRBJ1-2; the match to TRBD1 covers 7 bases. Trimming cost V 4 bases and J 0 bases; bases outside gene matches: 9. The CDR3 sequence is 16 residues long. Germline-derived CDR1 and CDR2 are SGHTS and YDEGEE.

V and J are TRBV14 and TRBJ2-3; a possible D gene is TRBD2 (6 bases). The CDR3 is made up of 17 amino acids. Trimming took off 0 bases at V and 2 bases at J, with 15 bases between the two ends. CDR1 and CDR2 (germline): SGHDN, FVKESK. DNA for the CDR3: TGTGCCAGCAGCCAAGATTATCCGGACTACCCCACAGATACGCAGTATTTT. Encoded protein: CASSQDYPDYPTDTQYF.

The V call is TRBV29-1, the J call TRBJ1-2; D is undetermined. CDR3 size: 11 residues. CDR1 and CDR2 from the germline V gene are SQVTM and ANQGSEA. V lost 4 bases, J lost 4 bases, and 7 bases lay in between. CDR3 region: CSVGEIYGYTF. CDR3 bases: TGCAGCGTTGGTGAGATCTATGGCTACACCTTC.

The chain employs TRBV7-9 and TRBJ1-1; 9 bases line up with TRBD1. V was pared by 4 bases and J by 7 bases, with 7 bases of the junction left unmatched. Germline CDR1 and CDR2: SEHNR and FQNEAQ (reference sequence). This CDR3 spans 14 amino acids. The CDR3 nucleotides read TGTGCCAGCAGCTCGGACCCGGGACAGGGTGAAGCTTTCTTT. Translated, it gives CASSSDPGQGEAFF.

This clone was counted only a few times. V is TRBV6-5 and J is TRBJ1-2; no reliable D call. The CDR3 is 13 residues long. The ends were cut back, 6 bases at V and 5 bases at J, with 13 bases in the middle. CDR1 and CDR2 from the germline V gene are MNHEY and SVGAGI. The CDR3 DNA reads TGTGCCAGCAGCTCGGGTGTGCGGTATGGCTACACCTTC. Translated: CASSSGVRYGYTF.

This sequence joins TRBV5-1 and TRBJ1-1; 8 bases map to TRBD1. The CDR3 has 14 amino acids. Per germline, CDR1 SGHRS and CDR2 YFSETQ. Unmatched junction bases numbered 9, after V lost 6 bases and J lost 5 bases. CDR3 protein: CASTIGQGYTEAFF. The CDR3 coding sequence is TGCGCCAGCACCATCGGACAGGGATATACTGAAGCTTTCTTT.

This chain links TRBV19 with TRBJ1-1; D unclear. Trimming shortened V by 4 bases and J by 1 base, and 7 bases separated the two germline ends. The CDR3 loop spans 13 amino acids. Germline CDR1 reads LNHDA; CDR2 reads SQIVND (reference sequence). The CDR3 DNA follows: TGTGCCAGTAGTAACAGCCAGAACACTGAAGCTTTCTTT. As protein: CASSNSQNTEAFF.

The chain carries TRBV14 and TRBJ1-2; D ambiguous. Per germline, CDR1 SGHDN and CDR2 FVKESK. Trimming took 4 bases from V and 0 from J, leaving 15 bases between them. The CDR3 has 16 amino acids. CDR3 protein: CASSPTLFPPNYGYTF. CDR3 in DNA: TGTGCCAGCAGCCCAACCCTATTTCCTCCTAACTATGGCTACACCTTC.

This chain joins TRBV5-1 and TRBJ2-5; D is undetermined. Germline assignment: CDR1 SGHRS and CDR2 YFSETQ. Trimming shortened V by 3 bases and J by 4 bases, and 16 bases separated the two germline ends. This CDR3 has 15 residues. The CDR3 loop is CASSSSSGLRETQYF. CDR3 nucleotides: TGCGCCAGCAGCTCCTCTAGTGGTCTCCGAGAGACCCAGTACTTC.

The chain couples TRBV11-1 to TRBJ2-1; D possibly corresponds to TRBD1 (6 bases). Germline CDR1 is SGHAT and CDR2 is FQDESV (reference sequence). The CDR3 has 13 residues. The V end lost 8 bases, the J end lost 0 bases, and 8 bases lay between the germline ends. CDR3 sequence reads: CASRDNSYNEQFF. The CDR3 DNA reads TGTGCCAGCCGGGACAACTCCTACAATGAGCAGTTCTTC.

This chain uses TRBV10-3 with TRBJ2-1; possible D gene TRBD2, 6 bases. In germline, CDR1 is ENHRY, CDR2 SYGVKD. The CDR3 extends over 14 amino acids. Trimming removed 2 bases from V and 6 bases from J, with 11 bases in between. The CDR3 reads CAISETGLLNEQFF. CDR3 coding DNA: TGTGCCATCAGTGAGACGGGACTCCTCAATGAGCAGTTCTTC.

DNA of the CDR3: TGTGCCAGCAGCTTAGTTGGGGGCTCATTAAATGAGCAGTTCTTC. Its protein product is CASSLVGGSLNEQFF. The chain recombines TRBV7-2 with TRBJ2-1; D perhaps matches TRBD1 (6 bases). The V end was cut by 1 base, the J end by 7 bases, with 14 bases between. The CDR3 has 15 residues. Germline lookup yields CDR1 SGHTA and CDR2 FQGNSA.

The rearrangement joins TRBV5-4 to TRBJ2-1; D might be TRBD1 (5 bases). The V end lost 10 bases, the J end lost 0 bases, and 14 bases lay between the germline ends. The germline CDR1 and CDR2 sequences are SGHNT and YYREEE (reference sequence). The CDR3 length is 14 residues. In DNA, the CDR3 is TGTGCCGCCTCTCGGCAGGGCTCCTACAATGAGCAGTTCTTC. Its translation is CAASRQGSYNEQFF.

DNA of the CDR3: TGTGCCTGGAGTGTACGGGGAACAGATACGCAGTATTTT. Translation: CAWSVRGTDTQYF. V and J are TRBV30 and TRBJ2-3; D might be TRBD2 (5 bases). This CDR3 spans 13 amino acids. V shed 0 bases and J shed 3 bases, with 7 bases lying between them. Germline CDR1 and CDR2: GTSNPN and SVGIG (reference sequence).

The V call is TRBV5-1, the J call TRBJ1-2, with D unclear. Looked up from germline, CDR1 is SGHRS and CDR2 is YFSETQ. The CDR3 contains 13 residues. The ends were cut back, 5 bases at V and 4 bases at J, with 12 bases in the middle. The CDR3 region has the DNA TGCGCCAGCAGGGCCCCGTCGGGCTATGGCTACACCTTC. Its translation: CASRAPSGYGYTF.

The rearrangement links TRBV2 to TRBJ2-2; 7 bases align to TRBD1. J gave up 0 bases and V 7 bases, and 5 bases lay outside the gene matches. The CDR3 is made up of 15 amino acids. Germline V gene data show CDR1 as SNHLY and CDR2 as FYNNEI. As DNA, the CDR3 is TGTGCCAGCAAATTTGACAGGGCGAACACCGGGGAGCTGTTTTTT. Translating gives CASKFDRANTGELFF.

The rearrangement links TRBV30 to TRBJ2-1; D perhaps matches TRBD2 (6 bases). The CDR3 is made up of 14 amino acids. The V and J ends lost 1 base and 5 bases respectively, with 12 bases between them. CDR1 is GTSNPN and CDR2 is SVGIG in the germline V gene (reference sequence). The DNA of the CDR3 is TGTGCCTGGAGTGGCGGGACGGCAAACAATGAGCAGTTCTTC. As protein: CAWSGGTANNEQFF.